This T cell receptor beta chain appears in the sequencing data of a study of OX40 agonist ivuxolimab in advanced cancers. Study details: It was ivuxolimab, an agonistic anti-OX40 (CD134) antibody, that patients were treated with. Study conclusions and caveats: There were also nonresponders showing low normalized T-cell clonal expansion. Antigens targeted by the expanded peripheral T cells were not determined.

V shed 6 bases and J shed 6 bases, with 9 bases lying between them. CDR1 and CDR2 from the germline V gene are MDHEN and SYDVKM. This CDR3 comprises 11 residues. To note about this clone: Its specificity is not known.

Using immunoSEQ multiplex PCR, the repertoire was profiled, and TCRdb retains in-frame clones only, with some absent. The data hold some 66,000 clones, with about 87% observed a single time. Blood sampling was done at baseline, cycle 4 day 1, and cycle 7 day 1. The origin of this receptor is an adult with an advanced solid tumor such as melanoma, head and neck, liver or kidney cancer. The sample consisted of CD4+ or CD8+ T cells sorted from blood, taken in a trial of the OX40 agonist ivuxolimab. V is TRBV28 and J is TRBJ2-7, with D tentatively TRBD1 (6 bases). CDR3 amino acids: CASSRTAEQYF. The CDR3 coding sequence is TGTGCCAGCAGCCGGACAGCCGAGCAGTACTTC.